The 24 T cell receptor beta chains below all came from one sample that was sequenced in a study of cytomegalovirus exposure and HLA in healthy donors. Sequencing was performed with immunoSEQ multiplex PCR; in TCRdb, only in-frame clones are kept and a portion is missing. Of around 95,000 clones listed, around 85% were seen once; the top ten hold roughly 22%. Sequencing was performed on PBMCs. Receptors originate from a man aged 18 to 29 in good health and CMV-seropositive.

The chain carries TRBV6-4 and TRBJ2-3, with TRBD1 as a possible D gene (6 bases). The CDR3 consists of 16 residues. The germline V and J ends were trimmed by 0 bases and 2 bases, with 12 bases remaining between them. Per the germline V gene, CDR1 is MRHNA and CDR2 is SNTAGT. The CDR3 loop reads CASSDSTQGTTDTQYF. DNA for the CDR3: TGTGCCAGCAGTGACTCGACGCAGGGGACCACAGATACGCAGTATTTT.

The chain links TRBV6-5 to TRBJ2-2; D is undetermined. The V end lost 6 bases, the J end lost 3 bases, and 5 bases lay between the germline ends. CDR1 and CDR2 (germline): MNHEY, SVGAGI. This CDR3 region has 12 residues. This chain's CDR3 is CASRSDTGELFF. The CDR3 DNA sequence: TGTGCCAGCAGATCAGACACCGGGGAGCTGTTTTTT.

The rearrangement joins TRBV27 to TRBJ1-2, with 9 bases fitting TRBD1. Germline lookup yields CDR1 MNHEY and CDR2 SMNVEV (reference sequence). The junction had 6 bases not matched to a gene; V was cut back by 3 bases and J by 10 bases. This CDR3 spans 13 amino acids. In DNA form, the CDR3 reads TGTGCCAGCAGTTTCTCGGGACAGGGTGACTACACCTTC. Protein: CASSFSGQGDYTF.

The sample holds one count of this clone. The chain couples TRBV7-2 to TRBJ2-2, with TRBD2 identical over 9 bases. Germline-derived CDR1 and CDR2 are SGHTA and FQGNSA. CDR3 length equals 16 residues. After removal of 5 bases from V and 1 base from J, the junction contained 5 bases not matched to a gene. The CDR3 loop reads CASSPAGGLNTGELFF. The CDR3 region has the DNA TGTGCCAGCAGCCCAGCGGGAGGCCTGAACACCGGGGAGCTGTTTTTT.

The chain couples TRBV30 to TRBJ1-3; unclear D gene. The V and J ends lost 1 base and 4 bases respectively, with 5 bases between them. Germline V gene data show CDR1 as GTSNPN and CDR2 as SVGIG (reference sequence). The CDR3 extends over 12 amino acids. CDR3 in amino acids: CAWSGAGNTIYF. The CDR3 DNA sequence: TGTGCCTGGAGTGGGGCAGGAAACACCATATATTTT.

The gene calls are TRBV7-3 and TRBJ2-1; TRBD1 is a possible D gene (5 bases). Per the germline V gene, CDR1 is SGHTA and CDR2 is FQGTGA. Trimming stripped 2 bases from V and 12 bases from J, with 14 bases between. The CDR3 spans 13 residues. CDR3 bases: TGTGCCAGCAGCTTAGGGTCAAAAGGGGTGCAGTTCTTC. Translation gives CASSLGSKGVQFF. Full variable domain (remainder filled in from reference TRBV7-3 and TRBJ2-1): GAGVSQTPSNKVTEKGKYVELRCDPISGHTALYWYRQSLGQGPEFLIYFQGTGAADDSGLPNDRFFAVRPEGSVSTLKIQRTERGDSAVYLCASSLGSKGVQFFGPGTRLTVL.

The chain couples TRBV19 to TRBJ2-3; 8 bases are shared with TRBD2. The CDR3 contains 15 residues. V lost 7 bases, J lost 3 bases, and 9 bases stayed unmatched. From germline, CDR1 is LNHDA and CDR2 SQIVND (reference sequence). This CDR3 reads CASTPSGGGTDTQYF. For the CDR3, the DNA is TGTGCCAGTACTCCCTCGGGGGGGGGAACAGATACGCAGTATTTT.

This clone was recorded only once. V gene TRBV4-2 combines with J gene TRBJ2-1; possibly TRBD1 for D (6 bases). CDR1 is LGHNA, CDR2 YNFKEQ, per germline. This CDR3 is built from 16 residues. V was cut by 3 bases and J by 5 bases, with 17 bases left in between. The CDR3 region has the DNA TGTGCCAGCAGCCAGGGAGACAGGTTCTCTGACAATGAGCAGTTCTTC. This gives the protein CASSQGDRFSDNEQFF.

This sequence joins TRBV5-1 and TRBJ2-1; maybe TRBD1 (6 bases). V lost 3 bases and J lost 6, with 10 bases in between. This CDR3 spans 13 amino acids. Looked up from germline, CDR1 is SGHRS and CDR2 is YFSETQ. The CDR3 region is CASSYRVSNEQFF. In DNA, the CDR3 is TGCGCCAGCAGCTACAGGGTCTCCAATGAGCAGTTCTTC.

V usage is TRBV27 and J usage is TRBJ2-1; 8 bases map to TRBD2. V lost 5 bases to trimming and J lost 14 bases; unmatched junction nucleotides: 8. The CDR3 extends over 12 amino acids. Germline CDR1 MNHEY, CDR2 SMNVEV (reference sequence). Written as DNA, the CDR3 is TGTGCCAGCAGTGAGGGACTAGAGTCAAAGTTCTTC. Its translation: CASSEGLESKFF.

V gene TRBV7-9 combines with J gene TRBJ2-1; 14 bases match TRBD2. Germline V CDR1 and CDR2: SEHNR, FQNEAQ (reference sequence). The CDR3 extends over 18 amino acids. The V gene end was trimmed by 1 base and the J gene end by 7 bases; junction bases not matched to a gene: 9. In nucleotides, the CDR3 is TGTGCCAGCAGCTTAGGCCCCCGACTAGCGGGAGGGCCAAATGAGCAGTTCTTC. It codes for CASSLGPRLAGGPNEQFF.

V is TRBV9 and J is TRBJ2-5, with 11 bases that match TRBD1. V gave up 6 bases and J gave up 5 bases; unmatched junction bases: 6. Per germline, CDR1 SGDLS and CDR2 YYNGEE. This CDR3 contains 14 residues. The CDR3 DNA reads TGTGCCAGCACGCGGACAGGGGGCGCGGAGACCCAGTACTTC. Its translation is CASTRTGGAETQYF.

The CDR3 reads CASSQVNVRGGDQPQHF. As DNA, the CDR3 is TGCGCCAGCAGCCAAGTGAATGTACGGGGAGGGGATCAGCCCCAGCATTTT. The chain uses TRBV4-1 and TRBJ1-5, with D maybe TRBD1 (5 bases). Germline CDR1 and CDR2: MGHRA and YSYEKL. The CDR3 runs 17 residues. V was shortened by 1 base and J by 5 bases, with 18 bases between the two germline ends.

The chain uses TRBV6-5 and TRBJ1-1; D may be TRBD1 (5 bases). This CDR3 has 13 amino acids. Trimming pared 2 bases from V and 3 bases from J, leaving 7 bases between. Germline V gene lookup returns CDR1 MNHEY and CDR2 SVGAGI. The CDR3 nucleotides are TGTGCCAGCAGTTACAGACAGTACACTGAAGCTTTCTTT. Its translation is CASSYRQYTEAFF.

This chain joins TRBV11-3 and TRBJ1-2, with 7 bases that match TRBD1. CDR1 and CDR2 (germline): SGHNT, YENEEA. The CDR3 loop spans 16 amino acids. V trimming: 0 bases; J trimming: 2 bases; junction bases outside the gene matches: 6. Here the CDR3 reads CASSLEGRQGNYGYTF. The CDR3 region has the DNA TGTGCCAGCAGCTTAGAGGGTAGACAGGGAAACTATGGCTACACCTTC.

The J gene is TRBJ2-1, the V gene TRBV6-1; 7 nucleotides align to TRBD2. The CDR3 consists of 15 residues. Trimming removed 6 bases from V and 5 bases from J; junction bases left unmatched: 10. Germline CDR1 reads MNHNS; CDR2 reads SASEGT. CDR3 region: CASRPGLGNHNEQFF. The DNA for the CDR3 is TGTGCCAGCAGACCCGGACTAGGGAATCACAATGAGCAGTTCTTC.

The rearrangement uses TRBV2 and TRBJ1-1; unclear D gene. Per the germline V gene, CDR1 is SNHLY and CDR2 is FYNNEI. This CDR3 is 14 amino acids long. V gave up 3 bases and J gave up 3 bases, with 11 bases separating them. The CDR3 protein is CASSEEFSDTEAFF. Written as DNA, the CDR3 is TGTGCCAGCAGTGAGGAGTTTTCGGACACTGAAGCTTTCTTT.

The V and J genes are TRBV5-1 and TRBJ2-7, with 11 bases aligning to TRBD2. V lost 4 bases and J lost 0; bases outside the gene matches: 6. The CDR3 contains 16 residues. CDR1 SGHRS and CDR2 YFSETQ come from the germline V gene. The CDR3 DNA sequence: TGCGCCAGCAGCGCCGGACTAGCGGGCGCCTCCTACGAGCAGTACTTC. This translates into CASSAGLAGASYEQYF.

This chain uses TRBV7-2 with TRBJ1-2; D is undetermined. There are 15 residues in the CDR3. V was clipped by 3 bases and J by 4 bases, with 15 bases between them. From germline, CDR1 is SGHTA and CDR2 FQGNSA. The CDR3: CASSFSTSVVYGYTF. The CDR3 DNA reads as TGTGCCAGCAGCTTTAGCACATCGGTGGTCTATGGCTACACCTTC.

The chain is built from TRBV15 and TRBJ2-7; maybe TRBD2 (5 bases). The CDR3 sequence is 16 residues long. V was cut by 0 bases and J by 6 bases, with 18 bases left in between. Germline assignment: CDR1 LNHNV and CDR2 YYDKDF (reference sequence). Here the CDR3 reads CATSRDRLASVSEQYV. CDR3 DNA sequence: TGTGCCACCAGCAGAGACAGGCTAGCTAGTGTCTCCGAGCAGTACGTC.

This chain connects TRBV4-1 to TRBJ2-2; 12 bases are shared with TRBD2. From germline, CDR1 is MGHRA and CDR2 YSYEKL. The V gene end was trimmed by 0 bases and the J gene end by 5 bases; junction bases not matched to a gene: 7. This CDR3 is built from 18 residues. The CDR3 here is CASSQESSGRAWTGELFF. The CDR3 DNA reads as TGCGCCAGCAGCCAAGAGTCTAGCGGGAGGGCTTGGACCGGGGAGCTGTTTTTT.

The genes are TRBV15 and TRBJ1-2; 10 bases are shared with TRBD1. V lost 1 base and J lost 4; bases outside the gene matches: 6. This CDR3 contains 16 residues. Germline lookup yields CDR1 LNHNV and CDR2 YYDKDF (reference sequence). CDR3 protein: CATSRATGGVSYGYTF. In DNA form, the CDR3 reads TGTGCCACCAGCAGAGCGACAGGGGGCGTCTCCTATGGCTACACCTTC.

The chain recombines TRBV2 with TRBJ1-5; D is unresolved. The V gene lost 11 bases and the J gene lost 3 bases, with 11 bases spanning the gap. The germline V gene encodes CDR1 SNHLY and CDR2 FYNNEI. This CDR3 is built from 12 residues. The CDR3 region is CASRVPNQPQHF. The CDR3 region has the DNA TGTGCCTCCCGGGTCCCCAATCAGCCCCAGCATTTT.

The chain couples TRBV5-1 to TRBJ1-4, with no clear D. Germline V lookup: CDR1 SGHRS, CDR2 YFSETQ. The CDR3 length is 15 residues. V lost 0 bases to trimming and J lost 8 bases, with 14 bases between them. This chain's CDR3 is CASSLEWGGGEKLFF. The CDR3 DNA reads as TGCGCCAGCAGCTTGGAATGGGGTGGAGGGGAAAAACTGTTTTTT.